Below are 13 T cell receptor beta chains sequenced from a single sample in a study of beta chain features in type 1 diabetes. The investigators reverse transcribed all of the isolated RNA, so they sequenced expressed TCRB transcripts. TCRdb keeps only in-frame clones here, not all; method: immunoSEQ multiplex PCR. Of around 690,000 clones listed, 12% were seen once; the top ten hold more than 0.1%. Study observations and caveats: Patients with Type 1 diabetes showed moderately but significantly shorter TCRB CDR3s in all four CD4+ subsets.

For these receptors, no antigen is known. Sample: naive CD4+ T cells from blood. The receptor set was obtained from a man aged 25-45 years with type 1 diabetes.

The gene calls are TRBV7-2 and TRBJ1-1; D unresolved. V lost 4 bases and J lost 4, with 4 bases in between. CDR1 is SGHTA, CDR2 FQGNSA, per germline. The CDR3 is 11 residues long. The CDR3 reads CASSSLTEAFF. The CDR3 DNA is TGTGCCAGCAGCTCTCTCACTGAAGCTTTCTTT.

The chain couples TRBV19 to TRBJ1-5; unclear D gene. The CDR3 loop spans 15 amino acids. Deletions cut 2 bases from V and 1 base from J, with 9 bases between. Germline values: CDR1 LNHDA, CDR2 SQIVND (reference sequence). The CDR3 is CASSIPGLSNQPQHF. In nucleotides, the CDR3 is TGTGCCAGTAGTATACCCGGGTTAAGCAATCAGCCCCAGCATTTT.

This clone was seen a handful of times. The chain has TRBV28 and TRBJ2-7; 8 bases match TRBD1. The CDR3 runs 17 residues. Germline CDR1 reads MDHEN; CDR2 reads SYDVKM. V trimming: 7 bases; J trimming: 4 bases; junction bases outside the gene matches: 18. The CDR3 loop reads CASTTLRDRSYGYEQYF. CDR3 sequence (DNA): TGTGCCAGCACGACGCTTCGGGACAGGTCTTATGGTTACGAGCAGTACTTC. The full variable domain, with the rest looked up from reference TRBV28 and TRBJ2-7, is DVKVTQSSRYLVKRTGEKVFLECVQDMDHENMFWYRQDPGLGLRLIYFSYDVKMKEKGDIPEGYSVSREKKERFSLILESASTNQTSMYLCASTTLRDRSYGYEQYFGPGTRLTVT.

This clone was seen a handful of times. The chain recombines TRBV4-1 with TRBJ2-4; weak D call: TRBD2 (6 bases). The V end lost 3 bases, the J end lost 8 bases, and 14 bases lay between the germline ends. Per the germline V gene, CDR1 is MGHRA and CDR2 is YSYEKL. The CDR3 runs to 14 residues. The CDR3: CASSQVGGEDIQYF. CDR3 sequence (DNA): TGCGCCAGCAGCCAGGTGGGCGGGGAGGACATTCAGTACTTC.

This clone was detected a few times. This chain uses TRBV5-1 with TRBJ2-6; D is ambiguous. Germline CDR1 SGHRS, CDR2 YFSETQ. Trimming left V 1 base short and J 3 bases short, with 5 bases between. This CDR3 has 14 residues. The CDR3 region is CASSLRVGANVLTF. DNA for the CDR3: TGCGCCAGCAGCTTGAGAGTTGGGGCCAACGTCCTGACTTTC.

This clone was picked up a small number of times. The chain links TRBV14 to TRBJ1-2; D perhaps matches TRBD1 (5 bases). The CDR3 spans 15 residues. V was cut by 3 bases and J by 2 bases, with 13 bases left in between. From germline, CDR1 is SGHDN and CDR2 FVKESK. The DNA for the CDR3 is TGTGCCAGCAGCCAGGCCTACCGGGGGAACTATGGCTACACCTTC. Translation: CASSQAYRGNYGYTF.

The rearrangement links TRBV7-9 to TRBJ1-6; TRBD1 matches at 8 bases. V trimming: 8 bases; J trimming: 6 bases; junction bases outside the gene matches: 9. The CDR3 spans 15 residues. Per the germline V gene, CDR1 is SEHNR and CDR2 is FQNEAQ (reference sequence). The CDR3 here is CASGSGGNINSPLHF. The CDR3 DNA is TGTGCCAGCGGATCAGGGGGCAATATTAATTCACCCCTCCACTTT.

This clone was seen a handful of times. The chain employs TRBV7-2 and TRBJ2-7; the D call may be TRBD1 or TRBD2 (6 bases each). Between the trimmed V and J ends, which lost 7 bases and 4 bases, there was a span of 17 bases. Looked up from germline, CDR1 is SGHTA and CDR2 is FQGNSA. The CDR3 totals 14 residues. CDR3 sequence: CASTSRRGRYEQYF. CDR3 in DNA: TGTGCCAGCACGTCACGGAGGGGGAGATACGAGCAGTACTTC.

The chain couples TRBV27 to TRBJ1-6, with TRBD1 matching 8 bases. Per the germline V gene, CDR1 is MNHEY and CDR2 is SMNVEV (reference sequence). CDR3 length: 16 residues. V gave up 2 bases and J gave up 9 bases; unmatched junction bases: 9. CDR3 loop: CASSLQGAEPSSPLHF. Here the CDR3 DNA reads TGTGCCAGCAGTTTACAGGGGGCAGAGCCAAGTTCACCCCTCCACTTT.

The chain uses TRBV4-3 and TRBJ1-1, with 8 bases lining up with TRBD1. Germline lookup yields CDR1 LGHNA and CDR2 YSLEER. The V gene end was trimmed by 4 bases and the J gene end by 2 bases; junction bases not matched to a gene: 9. This CDR3 has 16 residues. The CDR3 loop reads CASSRSAGGLNTEAFF. The CDR3, as DNA: TGCGCCAGCAGCCGGAGTGCAGGGGGCTTAAACACTGAAGCTTTCTTT.

This chain uses TRBV27 with TRBJ2-1, with D tentatively TRBD1 or TRBD2 (5 bases each). The CDR3 spans 12 residues. CDR1 is MNHEY, CDR2 SMNVEV, per germline (reference sequence). Trimming shortened V by 6 bases and J by 10 bases, and 13 bases separated the two germline ends. The CDR3 DNA reads as TGTGCCAGCAGAGAGGCAGGGAGAGAGCAGTTCTTC. Translating it yields CASREAGREQFF.

This clone showed up just a few times. This rearrangement joins TRBV5-4 to TRBJ2-3; D not resolved. There are 14 residues in the CDR3. V shed 1 base and J shed 3 bases, with 9 bases lying between them. Germline-derived CDR1 and CDR2 are SGHNT and YYREEE (reference sequence). The CDR3 reads CASSLSWGTDTQYF. The CDR3 coding sequence is TGTGCCAGCAGCTTGTCGTGGGGTACAGATACGCAGTATTTT.

In its sample, this clone was seen a few times. The CDR3 reads CAISVTGGRADTQYF. CDR3 coding DNA: TGTGCCATCAGTGTGACAGGGGGCCGGGCAGATACGCAGTATTTT. The chain combines TRBV10-3 with TRBJ2-3, with 10 bases that match TRBD1. After removal of 4 bases from V and 4 bases from J, the junction contained 5 bases not matched to a gene. Per the germline V gene, CDR1 is ENHRY and CDR2 is SYGVKD. The CDR3 loop spans 15 amino acids.